The 23 T cell receptor beta chains below all came from one sample that was sequenced in a study of vaccination effects on CD4 cells after COVID-19. Antigen-specific CD4+ T cells were expanded (with viral peptide pools) by the ViraFEST assay ahead of sequencing. Culturing for roughly 10 days preceded CD4+ T cell isolation. The infection with SARS-CoV-2 (confirmed by PCR) occurred in this person between March and December 2020. The antigens these receptors bind are not known. Produced via immunoSEQ multiplex PCR; TCRdb's table is partial and in-frame only. The table includes 55,000 to 90,000 clones, 65% to 75% detected once. The sample was CD4+ T cells from PBMCs cultured with HIV peptides, taken before COVID-19 vaccination. Subset: HIV-1 Nef peptide pool negative control/reference culture. The receptors originated from a human donor who had a prior SARS-CoV-2 infection.

This rearrangement joins TRBV5-5 to TRBJ1-4, with D possibly being TRBD1 (5 bases). Germline V lookup: CDR1 SGHKS, CDR2 YYEKEE (reference sequence). The CDR3 loop spans 16 amino acids. Trimming removed 4 bases at V and 8 bases at J, with 21 bases between. Here the CDR3 reads CASSPPVAGMGEKLFF. In DNA, the CDR3 is TGTGCCAGCAGCCCCCCTGTGGCAGGGATGGGCGAAAAACTGTTTTTT. Drawing the rest from reference TRBV5-5 and TRBJ1-4, the complete variable domain is DAGVTQSPTHLIKTRGQQVTLRCSPISGHKSVSWYQQVLGQGPQFIFQYYEKEERGRGNFPDRFSARQFPNYSSELNVNALLLGDSALYLCASSPPVAGMGEKLFFGSGTQLSVL.

The chain uses TRBV5-6 and TRBJ1-6; TRBD1 matches 10 bases. CDR3 size: 14 residues. J was trimmed by 9 bases and V by 5 bases; bases with no gene match: 5. Germline CDR1 is SGHDT and CDR2 is YYEEEE. CDR3 in amino acids: CASRFRDRGSPLHF. The DNA for the CDR3 is TGTGCCAGCAGATTCCGGGACAGGGGTTCACCCCTCCACTTT.

This chain links TRBV6-2 or TRBV6-3 with TRBJ2-7; 7 bases agree with TRBD1. V was pared by 4 bases and J by 5 bases, with 2 bases of the junction left unmatched. The CDR3 has 12 residues. Germline V CDR1 and CDR2: MNHEY, SVGEGT. Written as DNA, the CDR3 is TGTGCCAGCAGTTTTGGACAGGACGAGCAGTACTTC. Its translation: CASSFGQDEQYF.

This clone was observed a few times. The rearrangement uses TRBV5-1 and TRBJ1-6, with 9 bases fitting TRBD1. J lost 7 bases, V lost 0 bases, and 5 bases had no gene match. From germline, CDR1 is SGHRS and CDR2 YFSETQ. The CDR3 loop spans 16 amino acids. CDR3 region: CASSLAYRGLNSPLHF. CDR3 in DNA: TGCGCCAGCAGCTTGGCCTACAGGGGGCTGAATTCACCCCTCCACTTT.

The rearrangement joins TRBV5-1 to TRBJ2-7; 14 bases align to TRBD2. The CDR3 is made up of 16 amino acids. CDR1 is SGHRS and CDR2 is YFSETQ in the germline V gene. After removal of 4 bases from V and 6 bases from J, the junction contained 9 bases not matched to a gene. The CDR3 DNA is TGCGCCAGCAGCGGGGGTGGACTAGCGGGAGGTCGCGAGCAGTACTTC. Its protein is CASSGGGLAGGREQYF. Full variable domain (rest looked up from reference TRBV5-1 and TRBJ2-7): KAGVTQTPRYLIKTRGQQVTLSCSPISGHRSVSWYQQTPGQGLQFLFEYFSETQRNKGNFPGRFSGRQFSNSRSEMNVSTLELGDSALYLCASSGGGLAGGREQYFGPGTRLTVT.

The chain employs TRBV11-3 and TRBJ1-1, with D possibly TRBD1 on 5 matching bases. The CDR3 is 14 residues long. Germline CDR1 and CDR2: SGHNT and YENEEA. The germline V and J ends were trimmed by 3 bases and 0 bases, with 8 bases remaining between them. The CDR3: CASSFSGVNTEAFF. DNA of the CDR3: TGTGCCAGCAGCTTTTCGGGGGTGAACACTGAAGCTTTCTTT.

This clone occurred a few times. Written as DNA, the CDR3 is TGTGCCAGCAGTGAGTACGGACAGGCGAGCTATGGCTACACCTTC. It yields the protein CASSEYGQASYGYTF. The chain couples TRBV6-1 to TRBJ1-2; TRBD1 matches at 7 bases. Germline loops: CDR1 MNHNS, CDR2 SASEGT. After removal of 3 bases from V and 4 bases from J, the junction contained 8 bases not matched to a gene. This CDR3 spans 15 amino acids.

This chain uses TRBV28 with TRBJ1-6; perhaps TRBD1 as D (5 bases). The CDR3 consists of 16 residues. Deletions cut 5 bases from V and 2 bases from J, with 13 bases between. From germline, CDR1 is MDHEN and CDR2 SYDVKM. CDR3 region: CASSKPAGPYNSPLHF. The CDR3 DNA reads TGTGCCAGCAGTAAACCAGCAGGGCCCTATAATTCACCCCTCCACTTT.

CDR3 amino acids: CSVTKRGLAGADNEQFF. CDR3 bases: TGCAGCGTAACAAAGAGGGGACTAGCGGGAGCCGACAATGAGCAGTTCTTC. This chain joins TRBV29-1 and TRBJ2-1, with 14 bases lining up with TRBD2. The germline V gene encodes CDR1 SQVTM and CDR2 ANQGSEA. There are 17 residues in the CDR3. V was pared by 6 bases and J by 5 bases, with 12 bases of the junction left unmatched.

This clone appeared a few times. The chain uses TRBV7-2 and TRBJ2-1; 10 bases agree with TRBD2. From germline, CDR1 is SGHTA and CDR2 FQGNSA. Unmatched junction bases numbered 2, after V lost 3 bases and J lost 0 bases. The CDR3 sequence is 16 residues long. Written as DNA, the CDR3 is TGTGCCAGCAGCTTGACTAGCGGGCACTCCTACAATGAGCAGTTCTTC. Translation: CASSLTSGHSYNEQFF. Full variable domain (remainder filled in from reference TRBV7-2 and TRBJ2-1): GAGVSQSPSNKVTEKGKDVELRCDPISGHTALYWYRQSLGQGLEFLIYFQGNSAPDKSGLPSDRFSAERTGGSVSTLTIQRTQQEDSAVYLCASSLTSGHSYNEQFFGPGTRLTVL.

The genes are TRBV6-1 and TRBJ1-1, with TRBD1 as a possible D gene (6 bases). The CDR3 totals 18 residues. From germline, CDR1 is MNHNS and CDR2 SASEGT. The germline V and J ends were trimmed by 0 bases and 1 base, with 18 bases remaining between them. The CDR3 loop is CASSEARYGGLWNTEAFF. The CDR3, as DNA: TGTGCCAGCAGTGAAGCCCGATATGGGGGGCTGTGGAACACTGAAGCTTTCTTT.

J is TRBJ2-2 and V is TRBV15, with 10 nucleotides matching TRBD1. The V gene's germline CDR1 is LNHNV and CDR2 YYDKDF (reference sequence). CDR3 length equals 16 residues. Trimming at V came to 0 bases and at J to 6 bases, leaving 4 bases not matched to a gene. The DNA of the CDR3 is TGTGCCACCAGCAGAGAAGCGGACAGGGGGGCCGGGGAGCTGTTTTTT. As protein: CATSREADRGAGELFF.

This clone was seen more than once but under ten times. CDR3 in DNA: TGTGCCAGTAGTATTGATAATTCCTACAATGAGCAGTTCTTC. This encodes CASSIDNSYNEQFF. The V call is TRBV19, the J call TRBJ2-1; D is unresolved. V was trimmed by 3 bases and J by 1 base, leaving 7 bases between them. The CDR3 contains 14 residues. Germline V gene sequence: CDR1 LNHDA, CDR2 SQIVND (reference sequence).

This clone has just a few counts. The chain joins TRBV5-1 to TRBJ2-2; D gene unclear. CDR3 length: 15 amino acids. The germline V gene has CDR1 SGHRS and CDR2 YFSETQ. Trimming removed 0 bases from V and 4 bases from J, with 10 bases in between. In DNA form, the CDR3 reads TGCGCCAGCAGCTTGGTAGTGATCGGCACCGGGGAGCTGTTTTTT. As protein: CASSLVVIGTGELFF.

V and J are TRBV30 and TRBJ1-5; D call uncertain. Per the germline V gene, CDR1 is GTSNPN and CDR2 is SVGIG (reference sequence). The CDR3 consists of 14 residues. Trimming cost V 2 bases and J 5 bases, with 13 bases left between them. The CDR3 bases are TGTGCCTGGAGTAAGCTTCAAACGGATCAGCCCCAGCATTTT. It is translated as CAWSKLQTDQPQHF.

The chain has TRBV2 and TRBJ2-3, with 9 bases identical to TRBD2. The CDR3 spans 20 residues. The V gene end was trimmed by 4 bases and the J gene end by 0 bases; junction bases not matched to a gene: 17. The V gene's germline CDR1 is SNHLY and CDR2 FYNNEI. The CDR3 region is CASSGGVLSGGHTSTDTQYF. CDR3 DNA: TGTGCCAGCAGTGGCGGGGTACTAAGCGGGGGGCACACTAGCACAGATACGCAGTATTTT.

This clone was observed a few times. The rearrangement joins TRBV6-5 to TRBJ1-2; D uncertain. This CDR3 is built from 13 residues. V was pared by 2 bases and J by 6 bases, with 10 bases between. The germline CDR1 and CDR2 sequences are MNHEY and SVGAGI. In DNA, the CDR3 is TGTGCCAGCAGTTACCGGTCAGACAATGGCTACACCTTC. Translating it yields CASSYRSDNGYTF.

J is TRBJ1-1 and V is TRBV7-9; D is unclear. This CDR3 contains 14 residues. Between the trimmed V and J ends, which lost 1 base and 8 bases, there was a span of 14 bases. The V gene's germline CDR1 is SEHNR and CDR2 FQNEAQ (reference sequence). CDR3 sequence (DNA): TGTGCCAGCAGCTTAGGATCGTGGAGGGCCGAAGCTTTCTTT. Protein product: CASSLGSWRAEAFF.

J is TRBJ1-1 and V is TRBV7-3; D is undetermined. The CDR3 runs 14 residues. Deletions cut 1 base from V and 0 bases from J, with 6 bases between. Germline V gene lookup returns CDR1 SGHTA and CDR2 FQGTGA. The CDR3 region has the DNA TGTGCCAGCAGCTTAAATGGGGTGAACACTGAAGCTTTCTTT. Protein product: CASSLNGVNTEAFF.

The chain combines TRBV24-1 with TRBJ2-1, with 10 bases fitting TRBD2. CDR1 is KGHDR, CDR2 SFDVKD, per germline. The CDR3 loop spans 15 amino acids. J was trimmed by 7 bases and V by 4 bases; bases with no gene match: 6. The CDR3 here is CATSETAGGFNEQFF. CDR3 DNA: TGTGCCACCAGTGAAACAGCGGGAGGGTTTAATGAGCAGTTCTTC.

The V and J genes are TRBV4-2 and TRBJ1-3; 8 positions agree with TRBD1. The V and J ends lost 3 bases and 2 bases, in that order; junction bases with no gene match: 3. Per germline, CDR1 LGHNA and CDR2 YNFKEQ. The length of the CDR3 is 15 residues. The CDR3 DNA reads as TGTGCCAGCAGCCAGGGCAGGGGGCCTGGAAACACCATATATTTT. It is translated as CASSQGRGPGNTIYF.

The chain combines TRBV19 with TRBJ1-1; D unresolved. CDR1 and CDR2 from the germline V gene are LNHDA and SQIVND (reference sequence). The length of the CDR3 is 18 residues. With 2 bases removed from V and 3 bases from J, the gap between germline ends came to 22 bases. DNA of the CDR3: TGTGCCAGTAGTATAAGGAGGAGGGCAGGTTTGAAGTACACTGAAGCTTTCTTT. Residues: CASSIRRRAGLKYTEAFF.

The chain uses TRBV5-8 and TRBJ2-1, with TRBD1 matching 9 bases. The ends lost 5 bases at V and 2 bases at J; junction bases unmatched: 5. The CDR3 is 15 residues long. CDR1 SGHTS and CDR2 YDEGEE come from the germline V gene. CDR3 region: CASSYGQGPYNEQFF. As DNA, the CDR3 is TGTGCCAGCAGTTACGGACAGGGGCCCTACAATGAGCAGTTCTTC.